This paragraph reports one T cell receptor beta chain. What it recognizes is unknown. This sample is drawn from a study of cytomegalovirus exposure and HLA in healthy donors. Broader study findings: TCR beta chains numbering some 150 were designated cytomegalovirus-associated. Later analysis showed most CMV-associated TCR beta chains appearing HLA-restricted. Three chains linked to CMV were shown in vitro to be specific for CMV antigens.

The PCR was carried out with 60 Vbeta primers and 13 Jbeta primers. TCRdb keeps only in-frame clones here, not all; method: immunoSEQ multiplex PCR. Of approximately 200,000 clones in the sample, roughly 80% are singletons; the top ten hold roughly 1.6%. The TCR was taken from a woman aged 18-29 years in good health and CMV-seronegative. The material sequenced was PBMCs.

CDR3 nucleotide sequence: TGCGCCAGCAGCCAAGATCTCGGGGAAGGAAACACCATATATTTT. It translates to CASSQDLGEGNTIYF. The chain recombines TRBV4-3 with TRBJ1-3; D remains unclear. The CDR3 spans 15 residues. V lost 0 bases to trimming and J lost 4 bases, with 10 bases between them. The germline V gene encodes CDR1 LGHNA and CDR2 YSLEER.